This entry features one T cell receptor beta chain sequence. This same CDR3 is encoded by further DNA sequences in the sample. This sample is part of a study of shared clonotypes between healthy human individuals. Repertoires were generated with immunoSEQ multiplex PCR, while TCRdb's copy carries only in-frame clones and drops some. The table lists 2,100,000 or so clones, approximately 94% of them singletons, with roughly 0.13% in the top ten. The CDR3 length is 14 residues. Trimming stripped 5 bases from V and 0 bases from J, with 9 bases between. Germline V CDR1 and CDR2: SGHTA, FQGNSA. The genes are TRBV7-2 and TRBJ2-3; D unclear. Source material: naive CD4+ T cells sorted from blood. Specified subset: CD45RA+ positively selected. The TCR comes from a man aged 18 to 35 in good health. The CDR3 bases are TGTGCCAGCAGCCTCGGACCGAGCACAGATACGCAGTATTTT. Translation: CASSLGPSTDTQYF.